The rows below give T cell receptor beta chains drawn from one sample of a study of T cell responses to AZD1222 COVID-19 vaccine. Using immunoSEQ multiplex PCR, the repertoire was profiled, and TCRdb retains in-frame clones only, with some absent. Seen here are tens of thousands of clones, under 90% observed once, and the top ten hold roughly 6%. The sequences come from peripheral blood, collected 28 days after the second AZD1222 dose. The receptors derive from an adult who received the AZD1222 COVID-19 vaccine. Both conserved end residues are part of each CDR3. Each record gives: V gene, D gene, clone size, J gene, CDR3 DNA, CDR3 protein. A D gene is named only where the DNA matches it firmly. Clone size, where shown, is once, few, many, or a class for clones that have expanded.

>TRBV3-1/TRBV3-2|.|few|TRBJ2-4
TGTGCCAGCAGCCTAAGTAGGGCGGTGGACATTCAGTACTTC
CASSLSRAVDIQYF
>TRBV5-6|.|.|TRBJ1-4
TGTGCCAGCAGCGGCCACAGAGGGCCAACTAATGAAAAACTGTTTTTT
CASSGHRGPTNEKLFF
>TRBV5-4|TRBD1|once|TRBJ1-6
TGTGCCAGCAGCGACAGGGGGGCGGGCAGGAATTCACCCCTCCACTTT
CASSDRGAGRNSPLHF
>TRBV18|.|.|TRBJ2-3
TGTGCCAGCTCACCTTTGAGAGAGAGCACAGATACGCAGTATTTT
CASSPLRESTDTQYF
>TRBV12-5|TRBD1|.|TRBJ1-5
TGTGCCGCGCCGGACAGGATTGATTTTTCCTATTGTAGCAATCAGCCCCAGCATTTT
CAAPDRIDFSYCSNQPQHF
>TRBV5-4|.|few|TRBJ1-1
TGTGCCAGCAGCTTCGGGAGCACTGAAGCTTTCTTT
CASSFGSTEAFF
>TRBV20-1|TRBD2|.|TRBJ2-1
TGCAGTGCTAGTACTAGCGGGGGTCCATACAATGAGCAGTTCTTC
CSASTSGGPYNEQFF
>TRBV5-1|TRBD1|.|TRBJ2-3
TGCGCCAGCAGCTCGTTTAAGGGACAGGGGATTACGGATACGCAGTATTTT
CASSSFKGQGITDTQYF
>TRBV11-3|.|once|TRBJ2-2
TGTGCCAGCAGCGAGAACACCGGGGAGCTGTTTTTT
CASSENTGELFF
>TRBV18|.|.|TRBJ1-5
TGTGCCAGCTCACGCGGGACGGGAGTGGGACAGCCCCAGCATTTT
CASSRGTGVGQPQHF
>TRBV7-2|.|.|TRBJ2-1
TGTGCCAGCAGCTTTACACCATACTACAATGAGCAGTTCTTC
CASSFTPYYNEQFF
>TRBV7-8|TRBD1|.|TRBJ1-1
TGTGCCAGCAGCTGGGCCAGGGGGTCGGGAATGAACACTGAAGCTTTCTTT
CASSWARGSGMNTEAFF
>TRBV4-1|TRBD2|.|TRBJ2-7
TGCGCCAGCAGCCAAACTAGCGGGGGAACGTGGGAGCAGTACTTC
CASSQTSGGTWEQYF